Presented here are 9 T cell receptor beta chains from one specimen sequenced in a study of cytomegalovirus exposure and HLA in healthy donors. Assay: immunoSEQ multiplex PCR; the TCRdb copy retains only in-frame clones and omits some. The table shows 160,000 or so clones, with 88% occurring only once. Sample: PBMCs. Source of these receptors: a man younger than 35 in good health and CMV-seronegative.

This chain uses TRBV2 with TRBJ2-2, with TRBD1 matching over 8 bases. From germline, CDR1 is SNHLY and CDR2 FYNNEI. V was clipped by 7 bases and J by 6 bases; unmatched bases: 13. This CDR3 is 16 amino acids long. The CDR3 DNA is TGTGCCAGCACCCGGGACAGGTGGAGGGGGCCCGGGGAGCTGTTTTTT. It is translated as CASTRDRWRGPGELFF.

The genes are TRBV19 and TRBJ2-5, with D hard to call. The V gene lost 6 bases and the J gene lost 2 bases, with 4 bases spanning the gap. CDR1 LNHDA and CDR2 SQIVND come from the germline V gene (reference sequence). The CDR3 covers 11 residues. The DNA for the CDR3 is TGTGCCAGTAGCCAACAAGAGACCCAGTACTTC. As protein: CASSQQETQYF.

The chain joins TRBV27 to TRBJ2-1; maybe TRBD2 (6 bases). The germline V gene encodes CDR1 MNHEY and CDR2 SMNVEV (reference sequence). Trimming pared 0 bases from V and 11 bases from J, leaving 14 bases between. CDR3 size: 14 residues. CDR3 coding DNA: TGTGCCAGCAGTTTATCGACTAGAGGAAATCAGCAGTTCTTC. Residues: CASSLSTRGNQQFF.

This chain connects TRBV7-9 to TRBJ2-7; a weak D match, TRBD2 (7 bases). Trimming left V 5 bases short and J 9 bases short, with 14 bases between. This CDR3 has 12 residues. CDR1 is SEHNR, CDR2 FQNEAQ, per germline (reference sequence). CDR3 coding DNA: TGTGCCAGCAGCGCGGGGGCGGGACGGCAGTACGTC. It is translated as CASSAGAGRQYV.

The chain uses TRBV5-1 and TRBJ2-6; TRBD1 agrees at 8 bases. V lost 4 bases to trimming and J lost 0 bases; unmatched junction nucleotides: 9. CDR3 size: 18 residues. CDR1 and CDR2 from the germline V gene are SGHRS and YFSETQ. The CDR3 reads CASSRSGTGNSGANVLTF. The CDR3 nucleotides are TGCGCCAGCAGCAGATCCGGGACAGGAAACTCTGGGGCCAACGTCCTGACTTTC.

This chain connects TRBV27 to TRBJ1-3, with D possibly TRBD1 on 6 matching bases. The V and J ends lost 7 bases and 0 bases respectively, with 13 bases between them. The germline CDR1 and CDR2 sequences are MNHEY and SMNVEV (reference sequence). The CDR3 length is 15 residues. CDR3 DNA sequence: TGTGCCAGCATTATAGACAGGCCCTCTGGAAACACCATATATTTT. Translating gives CASIIDRPSGNTIYF.

The rearrangement links TRBV19 to TRBJ1-1; no reliable D call. Germline-derived CDR1 and CDR2 are LNHDA and SQIVND (reference sequence). The CDR3 runs 16 residues. V lost 4 bases and J lost 9, with 24 bases in between. The CDR3 reads CASSSPDVRTTPKAFF. The CDR3, as DNA: TGTGCCAGTAGTAGTCCGGACGTCAGGACTACTCCGAAAGCTTTCTTT. Full variable domain (missing parts from reference TRBV19 and TRBJ1-1): DGGITQSPKYLFRKEGQNVTLSCEQNLNHDAMYWYRQDPGQGLRLIYYSQIVNDFQKGDIAEGYSVSREKKESFPLTVTSAQKNPTAFYLCASSSPDVRTTPKAFFGQGTRLTVV.

V usage is TRBV6-5 and J usage is TRBJ2-1, with a possible D match to TRBD2 (6 bases). Trimming left V 6 bases short and J 3 bases short, with 12 bases between. CDR1 and CDR2 (germline): MNHEY, SVGAGI. The CDR3 has 14 residues. The CDR3 region has the DNA TGTGCCAGCAGCCTGACTAGGAGCTACAATGAGCAGTTCTTC. Its translation: CASSLTRSYNEQFF.

The V gene is TRBV2, the J gene TRBJ2-3; 11 bases are shared with TRBD2. J lost 6 bases, V lost 8 bases, and 16 bases had no gene match. The CDR3 has 17 amino acids. The germline V gene encodes CDR1 SNHLY and CDR2 FYNNEI. CDR3 sequence (DNA): TGTGCCAGCGTCAAGGAGGGACTAGCGGACCTTCTGGATACGCAGTATTTT. It translates to CASVKEGLADLLDTQYF. Full variable domain (remainder filled in from reference TRBV2 and TRBJ2-3): EPEVTQTPSHQVTQMGQEVILRCVPISNHLYFYWYRQILGQKVEFLVSFYNNEISEKSEIFDDQFSVERPDGSNFTLKIRSTKLEDSAMYFCASVKEGLADLLDTQYFGPGTRLTVL.